The subject of this entry is one TCR beta chain. In the original workflow: The authors estimated nucleated cell counts from reference gene primer amplification. Generated by immunoSEQ multiplex PCR, the TCRdb table keeps only in-frame clones and is missing some. V, J and clone size are taken as reported in that table, and D and trimming were inferred from the DNA itself. This sample yields over 70,000 clones, of which about nine tenths are seen a single time; about 1.2% belongs to the top ten. These data are taken from a study of blood T cell repertoires in COVID-19. For the study at large: PBMCs, B-cell-depleted T cells, or T cells were the source of the cDNA or gDNA that made up the material.

Trimming cost V 4 bases and J 2 bases; bases outside gene matches: 6. The CDR3 length is 16 residues. Per the germline V gene, CDR1 is SGHRS and CDR2 is YFSETQ. The sample comprised peripheral blood. The chain uses TRBV5-1 and TRBJ2-3; 11 bases align to TRBD2. This TCR was recovered from a human donor in a cohort sampled during active COVID-19. The CDR3 spells CASSPNSGRATDTQYF. The CDR3 bases are TGCGCCAGCAGCCCCAATAGCGGGAGGGCCACAGATACGCAGTATTTT.